This T cell receptor beta chain comes out of a study of OX40 agonist ivuxolimab in advanced cancers. Whole-study context: About 42% of patients had received prior checkpoint inhibitor therapy.

J was trimmed by 4 bases and V by 5 bases; bases with no gene match: 9. CDR3 length equals 15 residues. Germline assignment: CDR1 LNHDA and CDR2 SQIVND (reference sequence). Autoimmune disease history or systemic immunosuppression led to patient exclusion. TCRdb's copy holds only in-frame clones and misses some; the assay was immunoSEQ multiplex PCR. The data hold about 79,000 clones, with approximately 85% observed a single time. This specimen consisted of CD4+ or CD8+ T cells sorted from blood, obtained in a trial of the OX40 agonist ivuxolimab. The chain couples TRBV19 to TRBJ2-3; TRBD2 aligns across 7 bases. This receptor was obtained from an adult with an advanced solid tumor such as melanoma, head and neck, liver or kidney cancer. The CDR3 bases are TGTGCCAGTAGTGCCGTGGGAGGGAGCGCAGATACGCAGTATTTT. Protein sequence: CASSAVGGSADTQYF.